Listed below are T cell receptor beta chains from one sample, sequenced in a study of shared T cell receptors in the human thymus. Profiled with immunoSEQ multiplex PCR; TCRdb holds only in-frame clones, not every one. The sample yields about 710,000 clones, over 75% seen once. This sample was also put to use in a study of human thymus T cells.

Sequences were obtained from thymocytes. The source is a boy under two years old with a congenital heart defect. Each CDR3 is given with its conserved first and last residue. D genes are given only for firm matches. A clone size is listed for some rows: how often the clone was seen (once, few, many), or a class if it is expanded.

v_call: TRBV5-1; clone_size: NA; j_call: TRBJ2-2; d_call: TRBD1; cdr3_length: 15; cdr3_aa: CASSRGGQGSGELFF; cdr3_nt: TGCGCCAGCAGCCGCGGGGGACAGGGGTCCGGGGAGCTGTTTTTT
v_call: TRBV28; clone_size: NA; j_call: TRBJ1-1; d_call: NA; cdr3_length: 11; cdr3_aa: CASIQQGEAFF; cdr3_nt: TGTGCCAGCATCCAACAGGGTGAGGCTTTCTTT
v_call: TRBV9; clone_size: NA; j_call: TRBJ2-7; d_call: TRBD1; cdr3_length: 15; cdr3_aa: CASSVRTGETYEQYF; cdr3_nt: TGTGCCAGCAGCGTTCGGACAGGGGAAACCTACGAGCAGTACTTC
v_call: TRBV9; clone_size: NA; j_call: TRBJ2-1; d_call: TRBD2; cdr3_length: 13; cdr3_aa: CASRTSGSNEQFF; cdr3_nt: TGTGCCAGCAGGACTAGCGGGTCGAATGAGCAGTTCTTC
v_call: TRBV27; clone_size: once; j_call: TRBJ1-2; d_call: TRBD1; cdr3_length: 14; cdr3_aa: CASSRTQGANGYTF; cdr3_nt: TGTGCCAGCAGTCGGACACAGGGGGCGAATGGCTACACCTTC
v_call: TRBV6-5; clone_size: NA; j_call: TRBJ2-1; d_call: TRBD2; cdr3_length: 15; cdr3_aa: CASSSGLAYYNEQFF; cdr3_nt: TGTGCCAGCAGTTCGGGACTAGCATACTACAATGAGCAGTTCTTC
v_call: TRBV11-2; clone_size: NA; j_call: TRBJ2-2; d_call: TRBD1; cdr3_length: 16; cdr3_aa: CASSFKDRVPTGELFF; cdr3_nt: TGTGCCAGCAGCTTTAAGGACAGGGTCCCAACCGGGGAGCTGTTTTTT
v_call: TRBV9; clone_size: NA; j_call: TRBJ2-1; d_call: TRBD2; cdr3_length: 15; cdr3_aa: CASSHRLAGYNEQFF; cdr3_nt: TGTGCCAGCAGCCACAGACTAGCGGGTTACAATGAGCAGTTCTTC
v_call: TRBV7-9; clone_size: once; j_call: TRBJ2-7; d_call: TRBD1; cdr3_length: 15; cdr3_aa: CASSSTGGPYYEQYF; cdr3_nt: TGTGCCAGCAGCTCAACAGGGGGCCCCTACTACGAGCAGTACTTC
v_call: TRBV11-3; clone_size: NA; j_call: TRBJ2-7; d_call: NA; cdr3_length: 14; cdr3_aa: CASSSRQSAYEQYF; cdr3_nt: TGTGCCAGCAGCTCCCGACAGTCCGCGTACGAGCAGTACTTC
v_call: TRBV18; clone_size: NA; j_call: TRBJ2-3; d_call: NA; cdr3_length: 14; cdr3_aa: CASSPGVGTDTQYF; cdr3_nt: TGTGCCAGCTCCCCGGGGGTAGGCACAGATACGCAGTATTTT
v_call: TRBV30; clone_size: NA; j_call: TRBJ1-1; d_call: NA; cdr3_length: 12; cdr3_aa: CAWRWGVTEAFF; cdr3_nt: TGTGCCTGGAGATGGGGGGTCACTGAAGCTTTCTTT
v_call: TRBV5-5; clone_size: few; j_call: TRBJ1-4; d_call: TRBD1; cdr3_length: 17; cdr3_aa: CASSTRTGGVTNEKLFF; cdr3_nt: TGTGCCAGCAGCACCCGGACAGGGGGGGTGACTAATGAAAAACTGTTTTTT
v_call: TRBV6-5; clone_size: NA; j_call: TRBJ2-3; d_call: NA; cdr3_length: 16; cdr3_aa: CASSYVQSRGTDTQYF; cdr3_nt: TGTGCCAGCAGTTACGTCCAGTCCCGGGGTACAGATACGCAGTATTTT
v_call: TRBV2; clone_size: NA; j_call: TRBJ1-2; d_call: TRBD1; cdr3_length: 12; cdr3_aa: CAIWTGSYGYTF; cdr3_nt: TGTGCCATCTGGACAGGGAGTTATGGCTACACCTTC
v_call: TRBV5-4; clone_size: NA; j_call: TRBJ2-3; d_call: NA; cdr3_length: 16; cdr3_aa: CASSLTPPSGTDTQYF; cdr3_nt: TGTGCCAGCAGCTTGACGCCGCCTAGCGGCACAGATACGCAGTATTTT
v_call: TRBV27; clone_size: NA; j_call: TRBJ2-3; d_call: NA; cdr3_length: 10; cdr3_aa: CAAGADTQYF; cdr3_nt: TGTGCCGCCGGGGCAGATACGCAGTATTTT
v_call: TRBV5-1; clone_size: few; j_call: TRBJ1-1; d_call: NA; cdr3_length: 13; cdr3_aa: CASRHRSHTEAFF; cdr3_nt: TGCGCCAGCAGGCACAGATCACACACTGAAGCTTTCTTT
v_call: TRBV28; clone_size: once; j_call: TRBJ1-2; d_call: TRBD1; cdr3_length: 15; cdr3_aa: CASSPRTGSNYGYTF; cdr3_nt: TGTGCCAGCAGTCCCCGGACAGGATCCAACTACGGCTACACCTTC
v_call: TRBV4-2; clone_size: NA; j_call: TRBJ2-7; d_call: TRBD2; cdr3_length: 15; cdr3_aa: CASSQQRGPNYEQYF; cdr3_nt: TGTGCCAGCAGCCAACAGCGGGGGCCCAACTACGAGCAGTACTTC
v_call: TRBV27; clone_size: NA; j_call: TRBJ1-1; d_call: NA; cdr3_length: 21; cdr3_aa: CASSPLRRDNGRAVEDTEAFF; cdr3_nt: TGTGCCAGCAGTCCCCTCCGCCGGGACAACGGTCGAGCGGTTGAGGACACTGAAGCTTTCTTT
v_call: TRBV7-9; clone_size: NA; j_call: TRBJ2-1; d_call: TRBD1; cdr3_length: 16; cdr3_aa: CASSSRTGEAYNEQFF; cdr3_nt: TGTGCCAGCAGCTCGAGGACAGGGGAGGCCTACAATGAGCAGTTCTTC
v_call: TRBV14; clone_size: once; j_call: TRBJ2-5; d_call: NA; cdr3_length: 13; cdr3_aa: CASGTPGGETQYF; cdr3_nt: TGTGCCAGCGGGACTCCTGGGGGGGAGACCCAGTACTTC
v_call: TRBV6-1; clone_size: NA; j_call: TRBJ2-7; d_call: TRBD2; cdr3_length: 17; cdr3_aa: CASSEVSKREETYEQYF; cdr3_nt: TGTGCCAGCAGTGAAGTTTCTAAGCGGGAGGAGACCTACGAGCAGTACTTC
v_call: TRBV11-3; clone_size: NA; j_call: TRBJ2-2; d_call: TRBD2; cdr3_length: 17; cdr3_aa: CASSLDSGERTPGELFF; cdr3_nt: TGTGCCAGCAGCTTAGATAGCGGGGAGCGCACCCCGGGGGAGCTGTTTTTT
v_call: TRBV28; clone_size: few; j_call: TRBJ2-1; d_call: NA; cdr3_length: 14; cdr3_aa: CASSATGLEDEQFF; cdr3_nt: TGTGCCAGCAGTGCTACAGGGTTAGAAGATGAGCAGTTCTTC
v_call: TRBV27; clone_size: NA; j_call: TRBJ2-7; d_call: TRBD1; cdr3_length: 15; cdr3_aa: CASSFEAGTGVEQYF; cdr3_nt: TGTGCCAGCAGTTTCGAGGCCGGGACAGGGGTCGAGCAGTACTTC
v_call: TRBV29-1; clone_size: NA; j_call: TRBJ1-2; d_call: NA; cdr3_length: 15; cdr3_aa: CSAPVMLGAHYGYTF; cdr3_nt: TGCAGCGCGCCTGTTATGTTAGGGGCACACTATGGCTACACCTTC
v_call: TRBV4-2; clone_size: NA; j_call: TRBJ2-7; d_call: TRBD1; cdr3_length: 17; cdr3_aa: CASSQTGTGKSSYEQYF; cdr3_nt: TGTGCCAGCAGCCAGACAGGGACCGGGAAGTCGTCCTACGAGCAGTACTTC
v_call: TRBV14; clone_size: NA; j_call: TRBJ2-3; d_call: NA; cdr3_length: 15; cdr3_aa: CASSQPRVDTDTQYF; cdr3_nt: TGTGCCAGCAGCCAACCGAGGGTTGACACAGATACGCAGTATTTT
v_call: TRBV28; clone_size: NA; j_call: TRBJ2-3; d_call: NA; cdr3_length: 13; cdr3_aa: CASSLWGRDTQYF; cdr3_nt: TGTGCCAGCAGTTTATGGGGGCGGGATACGCAGTATTTT
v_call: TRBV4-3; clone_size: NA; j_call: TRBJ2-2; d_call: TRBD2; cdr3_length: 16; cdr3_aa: CASSQKGTTNTGELFF; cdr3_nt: TGCGCCAGCAGCCAAAAGGGGACTACGAACACCGGGGAGCTGTTTTTT
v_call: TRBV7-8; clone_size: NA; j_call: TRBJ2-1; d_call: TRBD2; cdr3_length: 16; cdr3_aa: CASSAARLAGPDEQFF; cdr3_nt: TGTGCCAGCAGCGCAGCGCGGTTAGCGGGGCCCGATGAGCAGTTCTTC
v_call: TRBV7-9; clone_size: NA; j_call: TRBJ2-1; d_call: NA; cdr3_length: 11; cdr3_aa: CASSLLDEQFF; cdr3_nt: TGTGCCAGCAGCTTATTAGATGAGCAGTTCTTC
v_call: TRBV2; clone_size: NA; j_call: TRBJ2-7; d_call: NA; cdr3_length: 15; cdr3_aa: CASSEAFKGTHEQYF; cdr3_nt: TGTGCCAGCAGTGAAGCTTTCAAAGGGACTCACGAGCAGTACTTC
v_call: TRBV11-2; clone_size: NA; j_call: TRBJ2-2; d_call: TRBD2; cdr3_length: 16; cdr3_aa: CASSFPAGESAGELFF; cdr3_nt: TGTGCCAGCAGCTTCCCAGCGGGGGAATCCGCCGGGGAGCTGTTTTTT
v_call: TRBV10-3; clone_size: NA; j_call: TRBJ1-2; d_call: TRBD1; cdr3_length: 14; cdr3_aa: CAIRRDRGLYGYTF; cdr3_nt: TGTGCCATCAGGCGGGACAGGGGGCTCTATGGCTACACCTTC
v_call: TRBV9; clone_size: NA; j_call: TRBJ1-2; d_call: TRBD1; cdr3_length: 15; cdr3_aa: CASSNFPGQVDGYTF; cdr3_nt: TGTGCCAGCTCAAACTTCCCGGGACAGGTGGATGGCTACACCTTC
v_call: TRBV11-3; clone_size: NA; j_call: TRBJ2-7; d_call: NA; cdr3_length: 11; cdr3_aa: CASILNYEQYF; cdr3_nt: TGTGCCAGCATCCTAAACTACGAGCAGTACTTC
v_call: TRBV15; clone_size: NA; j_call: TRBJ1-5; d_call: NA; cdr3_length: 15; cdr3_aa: CATSRVHSSNQPQHF; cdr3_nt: TGTGCCACCAGCAGAGTACACAGTAGCAATCAGCCCCAGCATTTT
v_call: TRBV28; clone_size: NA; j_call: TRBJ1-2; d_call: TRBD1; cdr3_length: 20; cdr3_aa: CASSLCGRGRTGGDRYGYTF; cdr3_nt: TGTGCCAGCAGTTTATGCGGCCGGGGAAGGACAGGGGGTGACCGCTATGGCTACACCTTC
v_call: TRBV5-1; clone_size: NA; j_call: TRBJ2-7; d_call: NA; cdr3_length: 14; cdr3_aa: CASSLTSPRGEQYF; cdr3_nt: TGCGCCAGCAGCTTGACTAGCCCCAGAGGCGAGCAGTACTTC
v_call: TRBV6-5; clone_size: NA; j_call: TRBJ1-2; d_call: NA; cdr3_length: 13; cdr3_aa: CASRTGSFYGYTF; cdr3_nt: TGTGCCAGCAGAACGGGAAGCTTCTATGGCTACACCTTC
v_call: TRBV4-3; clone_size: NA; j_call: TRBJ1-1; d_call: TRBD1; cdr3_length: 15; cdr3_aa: CASSLTGALNTEAFF; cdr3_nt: TGCGCCAGCAGCCTTACAGGGGCCTTGAACACTGAAGCTTTCTTT
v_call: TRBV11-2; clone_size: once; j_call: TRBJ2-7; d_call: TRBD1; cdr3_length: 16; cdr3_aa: CASSSEGGDREYEQYF; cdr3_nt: TGTGCCAGCAGCTCAGAGGGCGGGGACAGGGAATACGAGCAGTACTTC